This T cell receptor beta chain emerged from a study of shared clonotypes between healthy human individuals. TCRdb keeps only in-frame clones here, not all; method: immunoSEQ multiplex PCR. The sample carries millions of clones, 85% to 95% recorded once. The CDR3 length is 14 residues. Trimming pared 7 bases from V and 2 bases from J, leaving 13 bases between. Germline V gene data show CDR1 as KGHSH and CDR2 as LQKENI. CD45RO-negative, CCR7-positively selected cells formed the naive CD8 fraction, excluding terminally differentiated effector memory CD45RA+ cells. The chain uses TRBV18 and TRBJ2-3, with a tentative D call TRBD2 (7 bases). This TCR was sampled from a man younger than 30 in good health. The source material was naive CD8+ T cells sorted from blood. Here the CDR3 DNA reads TGTGCCAGCTACCGGGGGGCGCACACAGATACGCAGTATTTT. Residues: CASYRGAHTDTQYF.